The sequence of this TCR beta chain was determined in a study of human thymus T cells. This CDR3 has 17 residues. The V gene's germline CDR1 is MGHRA and CDR2 YSYEKL. Trimming shortened V by 1 base and J by 3 bases, and 18 bases separated the two germline ends. Half of the eight donors gave roughly 0.5-1 mL blood during surgery. Genomic DNA was extracted from every available blood leukocyte. Profiled with immunoSEQ multiplex PCR; TCRdb holds only in-frame clones, not every one. Among around 45,000 clones listed, about 95% were seen once. Findings of the study overall: V and J gene usage appeared biased in thymic and blood repertoires.

On this clone: Its antigen is undetermined.

The sequencing input was blood. The chain joins TRBV4-1 to TRBJ1-2, with a possible D match to TRBD1 (5 bases). This clonotype was sampled from a girl under three years old with a congenital heart defect but otherwise immunologically healthy. The DNA for the CDR3 is TGCGCCAGCAGCCAAGTAACGTTAGGAGACAGCGACTATGGCTACACCTTC. Translating gives CASSQVTLGDSDYGYTF.